The 23 T cell receptor beta chains presented below share a single source sample, sequenced in a study of shared clonotypes between healthy human individuals. TCRdb's table, derived via immunoSEQ multiplex PCR, lists solely in-frame clones and lacks some. The sample consists of about 2.4 million clones, over 85% of them appearing once. The sequenced sample was naive CD4+ T cells sorted from blood. Subset: CD45RA+ positively selected. All receptors derive from a man aged 18-30 years in good health.

This clone appeared a single time. The V and J genes are TRBV6-6 and TRBJ2-2; D is unclear. V was pared by 6 bases and J by 9 bases, with 23 bases between. There are 16 residues in the CDR3. CDR1 and CDR2 (germline): MNHNY, SVGAGI (reference sequence). The CDR3 sequence is CASRQQRILGRWELFF. DNA for the CDR3: TGTGCCAGCAGACAACAGAGAATTCTTGGCCGGTGGGAGCTGTTTTTT.

The chain is built from TRBV5-1 and TRBJ1-2; TRBD1 is a possible D gene (6 bases). Germline V gene data show CDR1 as SGHRS and CDR2 as YFSETQ. Trimming cost V 2 bases and J 4 bases, with 12 bases left between them. CDR3 length equals 14 residues. The CDR3 DNA sequence: TGCGCCAGCAGCTTATTGGACAGCTTCTATGGCTACACCTTC. Translated: CASSLLDSFYGYTF.

The V call is TRBV5-1, the J call TRBJ2-1; 9 bases are a match to TRBD1. With 6 bases clipped from V and 9 bases from J, the junction kept 16 bases outside the gene matches. CDR1 and CDR2 (germline): SGHRS, YFSETQ. This CDR3 has 16 residues. The CDR3 spells CASTLQTGGTSAEQFF. The CDR3 nucleotides are TGCGCCAGCACCCTCCAGACAGGGGGGACGTCCGCTGAGCAGTTCTTC.

The CDR3 DNA reads as TGCGCCATCTTGTTGGGACATCTTATCTCTGGGGCCAACGTCCTGACTTTC. This encodes CAILLGHLISGANVLTF. V usage is TRBV5-1 and J usage is TRBJ2-6; D perhaps matches TRBD1 (6 bases). This CDR3 has 17 residues. V dropped 9 bases and J dropped 0 bases, with 19 bases sitting between them. CDR1 is SGHRS, CDR2 YFSETQ, per germline.

CDR3 in DNA: TGTGCCAGCAGCGTCGGGTCGGAAGCCAATGAGCAGTTCTTC. Protein sequence: CASSVGSEANEQFF. The chain links TRBV7-9 to TRBJ2-1; D is unclear. There are 14 residues in the CDR3. V lost 5 bases to trimming and J lost 6 bases, with 14 bases between them. The V gene's germline CDR1 is SEHNR and CDR2 FQNEAQ (reference sequence).

To note about this clone: Other DNA sequences in the same sample also yield this CDR3. The chain combines TRBV2 with TRBJ2-3; 7 bases map to TRBD2. The V gene end was trimmed by 6 bases and the J gene end by 2 bases; junction bases not matched to a gene: 2. The CDR3 extends over 13 amino acids. Germline V gene data show CDR1 as SNHLY and CDR2 as FYNNEI. The CDR3 region has the DNA TGTGCCAGCAGGCTAGCGGCCACAGATACGCAGTATTTT. This encodes CASRLAATDTQYF. The full variable domain, with the rest looked up from reference TRBV2 and TRBJ2-3, is EPEVTQTPSHQVTQMGQEVILRCVPISNHLYFYWYRQILGQKVEFLVSFYNNEISEKSEIFDDQFSVERPDGSNFTLKIRSTKLEDSAMYFCASRLAATDTQYFGPGTRLTVL.

This clone was picked up one time. The V gene is TRBV30, the J gene TRBJ2-7, with 8 bases lining up with TRBD2. The V gene's germline CDR1 is GTSNPN and CDR2 SVGIG (reference sequence). The CDR3 sequence is 14 residues long. V gave up 4 bases and J gave up 4 bases; unmatched junction bases: 9. CDR3 nucleotide sequence: TGTGCCTGGACTATTGCCAGCGGGGGATACGAGCAGTACTTC. It translates to CAWTIASGGYEQYF.

This clone was counted a single time. The CDR3 nucleotides read TGTGCCAGCAGTCGTGGGACAAGCAGCCACGAGCAGTACTTC. Its protein is CASSRGTSSHEQYF. The chain joins TRBV6-5 to TRBJ2-7; D perhaps matches TRBD1 (6 bases). The germline V gene encodes CDR1 MNHEY and CDR2 SVGAGI. Trimming took 5 bases from V and 5 from J, leaving 16 bases between them. This CDR3 comprises 14 residues.

About this clone: This CDR3 is also generated by other DNA sequences in the sample. The rearrangement joins TRBV6-5 to TRBJ2-7, with a tentative D call TRBD1 (5 bases). Germline V gives CDR1 MNHEY, CDR2 SVGAGI. V shed 9 bases and J shed 3 bases, with 9 bases lying between them. This CDR3 region has 11 residues. This chain's CDR3 is CASRDSYEQYF. CDR3 DNA: TGTGCCAGTCGAGACAGCTACGAGCAGTACTTC.

The sample holds one count of this clone. The chain uses TRBV7-3 and TRBJ1-1; D not certain. The germline V gene encodes CDR1 SGHTA and CDR2 FQGTGA. The ends were cut back, 0 bases at V and 5 bases at J, with 10 bases in the middle. The CDR3 consists of 14 residues. This CDR3 reads CASSLTDGETEAFF. CDR3 nucleotide sequence: TGTGCCAGCAGCTTAACCGACGGCGAGACTGAAGCTTTCTTT.

With respect to this clone: Other DNA sequences in this sample translate to the same CDR3. The CDR3 reads CASSSGGNTGELFF. The CDR3 DNA is TGTGCCAGTAGCAGCGGGGGGAACACCGGGGAGCTGTTTTTT. V usage is TRBV19 and J usage is TRBJ2-2, with 8 nucleotides matching TRBD2. Germline CDR1 and CDR2: LNHDA and SQIVND (reference sequence). The length of the CDR3 is 14 residues. Germline trimming cut 6 bases from V and 1 base from J; bases unmatched to any gene: 1.

J is TRBJ1-1 and V is TRBV10-3; the D gene is possibly TRBD1 (6 bases). The V end was cut by 6 bases, the J end by 1 base, with 12 bases between. The CDR3 covers 14 residues. Looked up from germline, CDR1 is ENHRY and CDR2 is SYGVKD. The CDR3 DNA follows: TGTGCCATCAGCCCCGGGACAAAGAACACTGAAGCTTTCTTT. Its translation: CAISPGTKNTEAFF.

This chain uses TRBV12-5 with TRBJ2-3; no reliable D call. Trimming removed 5 bases from V and 6 bases from J, with 6 bases in between. The V gene's germline CDR1 is LGHNT and CDR2 FRNRAP. CDR3 length equals 11 residues. The CDR3 nucleotides are TGTGCTAGTGGTACATCGGATACGCAGTATTTT. Translating it yields CASGTSDTQYF.

The chain uses TRBV30 and TRBJ2-3; 7 nucleotides match TRBD1. The CDR3 spans 15 residues. Germline values: CDR1 GTSNPN, CDR2 SVGIG (reference sequence). The trim removed 5 bases at V and 3 bases at J, leaving 11 bases unmatched. Written as DNA, the CDR3 is TGTGCCTGGCAACCCGGGACAGTCTTGACAGATACGCAGTATTTT. It yields the protein CAWQPGTVLTDTQYF.

The genes are TRBV6-6 and TRBJ1-1; TRBD1 is a possible D gene (5 bases). Trimming stripped 1 base from V and 4 bases from J, with 7 bases between. CDR1 is MNHNY, CDR2 SVGAGI, per germline (reference sequence). The CDR3 is 13 amino acids. The CDR3: CASSYYRSTEAFF. CDR3 DNA sequence: TGTGCCAGCAGTTACTACAGGAGCACTGAAGCTTTCTTT.

The chain couples TRBV6-6 to TRBJ2-7, with 7 bases that match TRBD2. The CDR3 covers 15 residues. The V segment lost 6 bases and the J segment 4 bases; nucleotides outside the gene matches: 12. Germline CDR1 MNHNY, CDR2 SVGAGI (reference sequence). CDR3 coding DNA: TGTGCCAGCAGCCTCGCCGGGGGGTACCCTTACGAGCAGTACTTC. Protein: CASSLAGGYPYEQYF.

The rearrangement links TRBV9 to TRBJ2-2; TRBD1 matches 7 bases. J lost 0 bases, V lost 4 bases, and 3 bases had no gene match. Germline V CDR1 and CDR2: SGDLS, YYNGEE. The CDR3 is 15 residues long. The CDR3 bases are TGTGCCAGCAGCTATGGACAGGCGAACACCGGGGAGCTGTTTTTT. This gives the protein CASSYGQANTGELFF.

The genes are TRBV5-1 and TRBJ1-1; D remains unclear. Germline V gene lookup returns CDR1 SGHRS and CDR2 YFSETQ. Trimming stripped 0 bases from V and 5 bases from J, with 23 bases between. The CDR3 sequence is 18 residues long. The CDR3 DNA reads TGCGCCAGCAGCTTGGGAGTAGACGACGCCCCCCGAAGAACTGAAGCTTTCTTT. As protein: CASSLGVDDAPRRTEAFF.

The chain is built from TRBV9 and TRBJ1-1, with D maybe TRBD1 (5 bases). Looked up from germline, CDR1 is SGDLS and CDR2 is YYNGEE. The V gene lost 3 bases and the J gene lost 2 bases, with 11 bases spanning the gap. CDR3 size: 14 residues. The chain's CDR3 is CASSARDGNTEAFF. DNA of the CDR3: TGTGCCAGCAGCGCACGGGACGGAAACACTGAAGCTTTCTTT.

This chain uses TRBV19 with TRBJ2-1; D may be TRBD1 (6 bases). The V gene lost 4 bases and the J gene lost 3 bases, with 10 bases spanning the gap. Germline CDR1 LNHDA, CDR2 SQIVND (reference sequence). The CDR3 loop spans 14 amino acids. CDR3 amino acids: CASSKGDIYNEQFF. In nucleotides, the CDR3 is TGTGCCAGTAGTAAAGGGGACATCTACAATGAGCAGTTCTTC.

The rearrangement joins TRBV6-5 to TRBJ2-7; no definite D call. The CDR3 totals 13 residues. Per the germline V gene, CDR1 is MNHEY and CDR2 is SVGAGI. Trimming removed 6 bases from V and 2 bases from J, with 11 bases in between. CDR3 sequence (DNA): TGTGCCAGCAGCCCCCCGGAAGCCTACGAGCAGTACTTC. It specifies CASSPPEAYEQYF.

Comment on this clone: Other nucleotide sequences from this sample produce the same CDR3. The chain links TRBV18 to TRBJ2-7; D possibly uses TRBD1 or TRBD2 (5 bases each). Germline V CDR1 and CDR2: KGHSH, LQKENI. The CDR3 runs 14 residues. Trimming left V 3 bases short and J 2 bases short, with 11 bases between. This chain's CDR3 is CASSPGRQTYEQYF. CDR3 coding DNA: TGTGCCAGCTCACCGGGACGGCAGACCTACGAGCAGTACTTC.

A word on this clone: The same CDR3 also results from other DNA sequences found in this sample. The rearrangement links TRBV6-5 to TRBJ2-5; 12 nucleotides agree with TRBD2. CDR1 is MNHEY, CDR2 SVGAGI, per germline. V trimming: 2 bases; J trimming: 4 bases; junction bases outside the gene matches: 2. CDR3 length: 15 residues. CDR3 amino acids: CASSYPSGGGETQYF. CDR3 nucleotide sequence: TGTGCCAGCAGTTACCCTAGCGGGGGGGGAGAGACCCAGTACTTC.